The 11 T cell receptor beta chains reported below all come from one sample, sequenced in a study of glioma-infiltrating T cells after dendritic cell vaccination. Generated by immunoSEQ multiplex PCR, the TCRdb table keeps only in-frame clones and is missing some. The sample contains 90,000 to 140,000 clones, around 87% of which appear only once. The time point here: after dendritic cell vaccination, including at tumor progression/relapse. The sample here was blood, taken after dendritic cell vaccination. All receptors derive from a human donor with glioblastoma.

This rearrangement joins TRBV6-5 to TRBJ1-3; 7 nucleotides agree with TRBD1. J was trimmed by 3 bases and V by 6 bases; bases with no gene match: 5. The CDR3 contains 14 residues. In germline, CDR1 is MNHEY, CDR2 SVGAGI. The chain's CDR3 is CASSPDRIGNTIYF. The CDR3 nucleotides read TGTGCCAGCAGCCCGGACAGGATTGGAAACACCATATATTTT.

V gene TRBV5-4 combines with J gene TRBJ2-7; the match to TRBD2 covers 7 bases. V lost 4 bases and J lost 5; bases outside the gene matches: 6. The CDR3 runs 13 residues. Germline V CDR1 and CDR2: SGHNT, YYREEE (reference sequence). Written as DNA, the CDR3 is TGTGCCAGCAGCATTACTAGCGCCCACGAGCAGTACTTC. It is translated as CASSITSAHEQYF.

The CDR3 region has the DNA TGTGCCAGCAGCTCCACTACTGCCGGGGAGCTGTTTTTT. Encoded protein: CASSSTTAGELFF. This sequence joins TRBV7-3 and TRBJ2-2; D is unclear. Germline CDR1 reads SGHTA; CDR2 reads FQGTGA. Trimming removed 4 bases from V and 6 bases from J, with 9 bases in between. The CDR3 length is 13 residues.

V and J are TRBV6-1 and TRBJ1-3, with 8 positions matching TRBD1. The CDR3 runs to 15 residues. The germline V gene has CDR1 MNHNS and CDR2 SASEGT. The V segment lost 5 bases and the J segment 0 bases; nucleotides outside the gene matches: 3. The CDR3, as DNA: TGTGCCAGCAGTTGGGGACAGGTCTCTGGAAACACCATATATTTT. This codes for CASSWGQVSGNTIYF.

For the CDR3, the DNA is TGCGCCAGCAGCCAAATCTTGGCGGCAACTAATGAAAAACTGTTTTTT. Its protein is CASSQILAATNEKLFF. The chain has TRBV4-1 and TRBJ1-4, with D uncertain. There are 16 residues in the CDR3. V was shortened by 2 bases and J by 0 bases, with 10 bases between the two germline ends. CDR1 and CDR2 (germline): MGHRA, YSYEKL.

The V call is TRBV6-1, the J call TRBJ1-2; 9 bases are shared with TRBD1. J lost 7 bases, V lost 6 bases, and 9 bases had no gene match. This CDR3 spans 14 amino acids. Germline CDR1 MNHNS, CDR2 SASEGT. The CDR3: CASRIGQGFGGYTF. The CDR3 bases are TGTGCCAGCAGGATTGGACAGGGGTTCGGTGGCTACACCTTC.

The chain employs TRBV27 and TRBJ1-2; 8 bases fit TRBD1. CDR1 is MNHEY and CDR2 is SMNVEV in the germline V gene (reference sequence). This CDR3 is 12 amino acids long. Trimming took 6 bases from V and 7 from J; bases not matched to a gene: 4. CDR3 sequence reads: CASRSTGGGYTF. For the CDR3, the DNA is TGTGCCAGCAGGTCAACAGGGGGTGGCTACACCTTC.

The genes are TRBV2 and TRBJ2-1, with 12 bases lining up with TRBD1. Germline lookup yields CDR1 SNHLY and CDR2 FYNNEI. The V gene end was trimmed by 4 bases and the J gene end by 7 bases; junction bases not matched to a gene: 5. The CDR3 has 15 amino acids. CDR3 bases: TGTGCCAGCAGTGCCCGGGACAGGGGGCGGAATGAGCAGTTCTTC. This translates into CASSARDRGRNEQFF.

The V and J genes are TRBV11-3 and TRBJ1-1, with 8 bases identical to TRBD1. Per the germline V gene, CDR1 is SGHNT and CDR2 is YENEEA. This CDR3 comprises 14 residues. V lost 1 base and J lost 7; bases outside the gene matches: 5. The CDR3 region is CASSLAGGLVEAFF. The CDR3 DNA reads TGTGCCAGCAGCTTAGCAGGGGGCCTGGTTGAAGCTTTCTTT. The whole variable domain, remainder taken from reference TRBV11-3 and TRBJ1-1, is EAGVVQSPRYKIIEKKQPVAFWCNPISGHNTLYWYLQNLGQGPELLIRYENEEAVDDSQLPKDRFSAERLKGVDSTLKIQPAELGDSAVYLCASSLAGGLVEAFFGQGTRLTVV.

The table lists this clone with a few counts. Different DNA sequences within this sample yield the same CDR3. The V gene is TRBV19, the J gene TRBJ1-5; a possible D gene is TRBD1 (5 bases). The V gene lost 1 base and the J gene lost 5 bases, with 9 bases spanning the gap. Germline CDR1 and CDR2: LNHDA and SQIVND (reference sequence). The CDR3 extends over 14 amino acids. The CDR3 protein is CASSIGGGDQPQHF. The CDR3 DNA reads as TGTGCCAGTAGTATAGGGGGCGGGGATCAGCCCCAGCATTTT.

V usage is TRBV19 and J usage is TRBJ2-4, with D possibly being TRBD1 (6 bases). Trimming left V 3 bases short and J 0 bases short, with 15 bases between. Germline CDR1 reads LNHDA; CDR2 reads SQIVND (reference sequence). The CDR3 totals 17 residues. This chain's CDR3 is CASSMAYVGGAKNIQYF. CDR3 nucleotide sequence: TGTGCCAGTAGTATGGCTTACGTAGGGGGAGCCAAAAACATTCAGTACTTC. Full variable domain (remainder filled in from reference TRBV19 and TRBJ2-4): DGGITQSPKYLFRKEGQNVTLSCEQNLNHDAMYWYRQDPGQGLRLIYYSQIVNDFQKGDIAEGYSVSREKKESFPLTVTSAQKNPTAFYLCASSMAYVGGAKNIQYFGAGTRLSVL.